Given below is one T cell receptor beta chain in context. What it recognizes is unknown. The record originates from a study of cytomegalovirus exposure and HLA in healthy donors. Study context: Early release data held roughly 90 million unique TCRs from HLA-typed donors. Study-level findings and limits: From TCR beta sequences, most subjects' HLA-A and HLA-B alleles were reportedly predicted accurately. According to reports, the classifier identified cytomegalovirus status with high specificity and sensitivity. A link between a missense DCLRE1C variant and TCR beta V- and J-gene trimming emerged from a later analysis.

The germline V and J ends were trimmed by 6 bases and 0 bases, with 16 bases remaining between them. The CDR3 is 16 residues long. Germline lookup yields CDR1 MDHEN and CDR2 SYDVKM. Vbeta (60) and Jbeta (13) primers were used in the PCR. Measured with immunoSEQ multiplex PCR; TCRdb has only the in-frame clones, and not every one. The top ten hold roughly 4% of the sample, which has 150,000 or so clones, more than 60% seen once. Input material: PBMCs. The chain recombines TRBV28 with TRBJ2-3, with TRBD2 as a possible D gene (6 bases). This receptor was obtained from a woman aged 40 to 50 in good health and CMV-seronegative. DNA of the CDR3: TGTGCCAGCAGCCCCCCCCTAGCGAAGAGCACAGATACGCAGTATTTT. Its protein is CASSPPLAKSTDTQYF.